The subject of this entry is one T cell receptor beta chain. Its antigen is not identified. The data were taken from a study of T cells in narcolepsy. Notes on the study in general: Comparing one patient's CSF and blood CD4+ clonotypes highlighted HCRT- and TRIB2-specific autoreactive clonotypes.

Assay used: immunoSEQ multiplex PCR; TCRdb lists only in-frame clones, some missing. Of roughly 40,000 clones listed, approximately 85% are singletons. Sequenced material: CD45RA- memory CD4+ T cells from PBMCs. The receptor's source is a human donor with narcolepsy.

The CDR3 spells CASSPTSGNNYGYTF. In DNA form, the CDR3 reads TGTGCCAGCAGCCCCACCTCAGGGAATAACTATGGCTACACCTTC. This chain joins TRBV27 and TRBJ1-2; maybe TRBD1 (5 bases). Germline V lookup: CDR1 MNHEY, CDR2 SMNVEV (reference sequence). Trimming pared 6 bases from V and 1 base from J, leaving 15 bases between. This CDR3 is built from 15 residues.